These T cell receptor beta chains were read from a single sample in a study of PD-1 blockade in classical Hodgkin lymphoma. This table comes from immunoSEQ multiplex PCR, and its TCRdb copy is limited to in-frame clones, with some not included. The sample holds some 96,000 clones, 85% to 95% seen once. The sample here was peripheral blood mononuclear cells (PBMCs), taken before the fourth cycle of nivolumab. The receptors stem from a human donor with classical Hodgkin lymphoma. The CDR3 runs from the conserved cysteine through the conserved F or W. The order of the fields is J gene, clone size, D gene, V gene, CDR3 protein, CDR3 DNA. D genes are given only for firm matches. Size values are once, few and many counts, or a class for expanded clones, and some rows have none.

>TRBJ2-2|.|TRBD2|TRBV14
CASSLYREANTGELFF
TGTGCCAGCAGCCTTTATCGGGAGGCAAACACCGGGGAGCTGTTTTTT
>TRBJ2-3|.|.|TRBV5-1
CASSFERETQYF
TGCGCCAGCAGCTTCGAAAGGGAGACGCAGTATTTT
>TRBJ1-2|few|.|TRBV6-1
CASSGHIQGFYGYTF
TGTGCCAGCAGTGGCCATATTCAGGGGTTCTATGGCTACACCTTC
>TRBJ2-7|.|.|TRBV6-6
CASSWGTGGVYEQYF
TGTGCCAGCAGTTGGGGAACGGGGGGCGTCTACGAGCAGTACTTC
>TRBJ2-3|.|.|TRBV28
CASRPGGTDTQYF
TGTGCCAGCAGGCCCGGGGGCACAGATACGCAGTATTTT
>TRBJ2-1|.|TRBD2|TRBV19
CASSIWGTSRNEQFF
TGTGCCAGTAGTATCTGGGGGACTAGCCGAAATGAGCAGTTCTTC
>TRBJ2-1|.|.|TRBV5-1
CASSLFRRGVTGFNEQFF
TGCGCCAGCAGCTTGTTCCGTCGCGGAGTCACCGGTTTCAATGAGCAGTTCTTC
>TRBJ1-2|.|.|TRBV30
CAWSARQFTNYGYTF
TGTGCCTGGAGTGCCCGACAGTTCACTAACTATGGCTACACCTTC
>TRBJ2-7|.|TRBD2|TRBV27
CASSLTSGRALYEQYF
TGTGCCAGCAGTTTAACTAGCGGGAGGGCCCTCTACGAGCAGTACTTC
>TRBJ2-7|.|.|TRBV6-1
CASNPGGAGEQYF
TGTGCCAGCAACCCTGGGGGGGCGGGGGAGCAGTACTTC
>TRBJ2-7|.|TRBD2|TRBV19
CASSPTSGRTYEQYF
TGTGCCAGTAGTCCGACTAGCGGGAGGACGTACGAGCAGTACTTC
>TRBJ2-7|once|TRBD2|TRBV28
CASRPAWRGSREQYF
TGTGCCAGCAGGCCGGCGTGGCGGGGGTCCCGTGAGCAGTACTTC
>TRBJ2-7|.|TRBD2|TRBV28
CASSFPGGYYEQYF
TGTGCCAGCAGTTTCCCGGGAGGCTACTACGAGCAGTACTTC
>TRBJ1-2|.|.|TRBV5-6
CASSLAGRGSGYTF
TGTGCCAGCAGCTTGGCCGGACGAGGATCAGGCTACACCTTC
>TRBJ2-7|.|TRBD1|TRBV28
CASSLKRQGREQYF
TGTGCCAGCAGTCTCAAAAGACAGGGACGCGAGCAGTACTTC
>TRBJ2-1|.|.|TRBV7-3
CASSLGRGPGYNEQFF
TGTGCCAGCAGCTTAGGGCGGGGCCCCGGGTACAATGAGCAGTTCTTC
>TRBJ2-7|.|.|TRBV7-6
CASSPKVGDYEQYF
TGTGCCAGCAGCCCCAAGGTGGGGGACTACGAGCAGTACTTC
>TRBJ1-1|.|.|TRBV7-9
CASSLVGSARGTEAFF
TGTGCCAGCAGCTTAGTAGGCTCTGCGAGGGGCACTGAAGCTTTCTTT
>TRBJ2-3|.|.|TRBV10-1
CASSESPSSTDTQYF
TGCGCCAGCAGTGAGAGTCCCTCTAGCACAGATACGCAGTATTTT
>TRBJ1-1|.|.|TRBV5-6
CASSLAGGRIRTEAFF
TGTGCCAGCAGCTTGGCCGGGGGAAGGATTCGGACTGAAGCTTTCTTT
>TRBJ2-4|.|.|TRBV27
CASSLGTRRDIQYF
TGTGCCAGCAGTTTAGGGACAAGAAGAGACATTCAGTACTTC
>TRBJ2-6|.|.|TRBV27
CASSPNPARANVLTF
TGTGCCAGCAGTCCTAATCCGGCACGGGCCAACGTCCTGACTTTC
>TRBJ2-5|.|.|TRBV18
CASSRYGTQETQYF
TGTGCCAGCTCACGGTACGGGACCCAAGAGACCCAGTACTTC
>TRBJ2-1|.|TRBD1|TRBV5-8
CASTGQVNEQFF
TGTGCCAGCACCGGACAGGTCAATGAGCAGTTCTTC
>TRBJ1-1|.|TRBD1|TRBV19
CASSTQGDTEAFF
TGTGCCAGTAGTACCCAGGGGGACACTGAAGCTTTCTTT
>TRBJ1-1|once|TRBD1|TRBV27
CASSQPDRADTEAFF
TGTGCCAGCAGCCAGCCCGACAGGGCAGACACTGAAGCTTTCTTT